This T cell receptor beta chain was sequenced for a study of breast tumors, draining lymph nodes, adjacent tissues. Findings and caveats of the study: The lymph node origin of tumor T cells was framed as consistent with a hypothesis, not demonstrated. Tumor and nontumor repertoires were significantly more similar in luminal-like than in basal-like breast cancer. Most tumor T cells seemingly derive from lymph node, then expand in tumor. Compared with lymph nodes, tumors were less diverse; compared with nontumor tissue, more.

Samples came from axillary lymph nodes draining the breast cancer. In this sample, this clonotype turned up many times. The antigen remains undetermined. Each CDR3 protein is one row after TCRdb ran MiXCR on the multiplex PCR reads. In the table there are 200,000 or so distinct CDR3 sequences, about 32% of which are singletons. The germline gives CDR1 LNHNV, CDR2 YYDKDF (reference sequence). V lost 1 base to trimming and J lost 4 bases; unmatched junction nucleotides: 11. This CDR3 region has 18 residues. The gene calls are TRBV15 and TRBJ2-5, with TRBD2 identical over 11 bases. The receptor was derived from a female donor with breast cancer. Some clones in this sample may be carry-over from other donors' samples. Source material: axillary lymph node tissue. In nucleotides, the CDR3 is TGTGCCACCAGCAGAGCGACTATTAGCGGGGGGGGGTCAGAGACCCAGTACTTC. Its translation: CATSRATISGGGSETQYF. The full variable domain, rest sourced from reference TRBV15 and TRBJ2-5, is DAMVIQNPRYQVTQFGKPVTLSCSQTLNHNVMYWYQQKSSQAPKLLFHYYDKDFNNEADTPDNFQSRRPNTSFCFLDIRSPGLGDTAMYLCATSRATISGGGSETQYFGPGTRLLVL.